The 23 T cell receptor beta chains in this list originate from one sample, sequenced in a study of Ad26.COV2.S vaccination and SARS-CoV-2 variants. Treatment given: roughly 19 received Ad26.COV2.S at low or high dose, single or two shots; about five received placebo; per-sample allocation not given. The samples were gathered on day 63 after the first injection of vaccine or placebo. Generated by immunoSEQ multiplex PCR, the TCRdb table keeps only in-frame clones and is missing some. The sample holds approximately 420,000 clones, about nine tenths seen once. The sequences come from peripheral blood, collected in a trial of Ad26.COV2.S vaccine versus placebo. The origin of the receptors is a person aged 18-65 years who received the Ad26.COV2.S COVID-19 vaccine or a placebo.

The chain carries TRBV27 and TRBJ1-4, with D maybe TRBD1 (5 bases). This CDR3 region has 13 residues. The V and J ends lost 5 bases and 7 bases respectively, with 11 bases between them. Germline CDR1 MNHEY, CDR2 SMNVEV (reference sequence). CDR3 in amino acids: CASSPGTGEKLFF. In DNA, the CDR3 is TGTGCCAGCAGTCCTGGGACGGGTGAAAAACTGTTTTTT.

This clone came up once. The CDR3 coding sequence is TGTGCCAGCAGTCGGACAGGGTCTGGCTACACCTTC. Amino acids: CASSRTGSGYTF. This chain links TRBV9 with TRBJ1-2, with 8 bases lining up with TRBD1. Per the germline V gene, CDR1 is SGDLS and CDR2 is YYNGEE. The ends lost 5 bases at V and 7 bases at J; junction bases unmatched: 4. CDR3 length: 12 amino acids.

This sequence joins TRBV6-5 and TRBJ1-6; D not certain. The CDR3 loop spans 13 amino acids. Deletions cut 6 bases from V and 6 bases from J, with 9 bases between. From germline, CDR1 is MNHEY and CDR2 SVGAGI. Here the CDR3 DNA reads TGTGCCAGCAGCCAAGGAGGTAATTCACCCCTCCACTTT. Translated: CASSQGGNSPLHF.

V is TRBV6-5 and J is TRBJ2-2, with D uncertain. V lost 2 bases, J lost 5 bases, and 15 bases lay in between. Germline CDR1 MNHEY, CDR2 SVGAGI. CDR3 length: 16 residues. The CDR3 DNA is TGTGCCAGCAGTTACGGACCGACTCCTTCTACCGGGGAGCTGTTTTTT. Its protein is CASSYGPTPSTGELFF.

The V and J genes are TRBV3-1 (or the pseudogene TRBV3-2) and TRBJ2-7; no definite D call. The V end lost 2 bases, the J end lost 4 bases, and 6 bases lay between the germline ends. The germline V gene encodes CDR1 LGHDT and CDR2 YNNKEL (reference sequence). CDR3 length: 12 residues. Written as DNA, the CDR3 is TGTGCCAGCAGCCAAAGTAATTACGAGCAGTACTTC. It yields the protein CASSQSNYEQYF.

This chain joins TRBV4-1 and TRBJ1-5; D possibly corresponds to TRBD1 (5 bases). Germline CDR1 MGHRA, CDR2 YSYEKL. The V end lost 3 bases, the J end lost 4 bases, and 19 bases lay between the germline ends. This CDR3 comprises 17 residues. Here the CDR3 DNA reads TGCGCCAGCAGCCAGCACAGGTCCTCCTTGGGTAATCAGCCCCAGCATTTT. Residues: CASSQHRSSLGNQPQHF.

This chain links TRBV19 with TRBJ1-2; 8 positions agree with TRBD1. CDR1 and CDR2 from the germline V gene are LNHDA and SQIVND (reference sequence). The CDR3 is 12 residues long. After removal of 6 bases from V and 8 bases from J, the junction contained 5 bases not matched to a gene. The chain's CDR3 is CASSLTGGGYTF. The CDR3 DNA sequence: TGTGCCAGTAGCCTTACAGGGGGGGGCTACACCTTC.

With regard to this clone: Sequence at one end of the junction differs from germline and may be a read error. This CDR3 reads CAMSVSGGMNTEAFF. CDR3 sequence (DNA): TGTGCCATGAGTGTATCGGGGGGAATGAACACTGAAGCTTTCTTT. This sequence joins TRBV10-3 and TRBJ1-1; the D gene is possibly TRBD1 (5 bases). The germline gives CDR1 ENHRY, CDR2 SYGVKD. The CDR3 covers 15 residues.

The chain joins TRBV4-1 to TRBJ2-1, with a tentative D call TRBD2 (7 bases). Trimming removed 7 bases from V and 1 base from J, with 14 bases in between. Germline loops: CDR1 MGHRA, CDR2 YSYEKL. The CDR3 covers 15 residues. The DNA of the CDR3 is TGCGCCAGCAATCAAGGGGGGGGGTCCTACAATGAGCAGTTCTTC. It encodes CASNQGGGSYNEQFF.

The V gene is TRBV20-1, the J gene TRBJ1-5; the D gene is possibly TRBD1 (5 bases). The germline V gene has CDR1 DFQATT and CDR2 SNEGSKA (reference sequence). V was pared by 3 bases and J by 2 bases, with 17 bases between. The CDR3 is made up of 16 amino acids. CDR3 bases: TGCAGTGCTAGTGGGACGGAGCGGGGCCGCAATCAGCCCCAGCATTTT. It is translated as CSASGTERGRNQPQHF.

The chain employs TRBV2 and TRBJ2-3, with 8 positions matching TRBD1. After removal of 10 bases from V and 2 bases from J, the junction contained 5 bases not matched to a gene. CDR1 is SNHLY and CDR2 is FYNNEI in the germline V gene. The CDR3 has 13 residues. The CDR3 nucleotides are TGTGCCATCTTGACAGGGGACACAGATACGCAGTATTTT. Amino acid sequence: CAILTGDTDTQYF.

This chain uses TRBV2 with TRBJ2-1; D gene unclear. V lost 7 bases and J lost 0, with 13 bases in between. CDR3 length equals 15 residues. CDR1 SNHLY and CDR2 FYNNEI come from the germline V gene. Here the CDR3 reads CASISTGDSYNEQFF. DNA for the CDR3: TGTGCCAGCATTAGCACGGGTGACTCCTACAATGAGCAGTTCTTC.

J is TRBJ2-2 and V is TRBV7-9; D is possibly TRBD1 or TRBD2 (5 bases each). Trimming took 10 bases from V and 2 from J, leaving 17 bases between them. Germline V gene sequence: CDR1 SEHNR, CDR2 FQNEAQ (reference sequence). The CDR3 runs to 15 residues. CDR3 in amino acids: CATLRGAVNTGELFF. In DNA, the CDR3 is TGTGCCACATTACGAGGGGCAGTTAACACCGGGGAGCTGTTTTTT.

The rearrangement uses TRBV27 and TRBJ1-4, with 9 bases aligning to TRBD1. Looked up from germline, CDR1 is MNHEY and CDR2 is SMNVEV (reference sequence). The junction had 7 bases not matched to a gene; V was cut back by 4 bases and J by 7 bases. The CDR3 has 15 amino acids. This CDR3 is CASSSGQGRVEKLFF. The CDR3 DNA reads TGTGCCAGCAGTTCCGGACAGGGGCGAGTTGAAAAACTGTTTTTT.

In its sample, this clone was seen once. At one boundary the junction diverges from the germline segment, which might be a read error. This chain connects TRBV13 to TRBJ2-3; tentative D call: TRBD1 (5 bases). The CDR3 is 10 amino acids. The germline V gene encodes CDR1 PRHDT and CDR2 FYEKMQ (reference sequence). The CDR3 spells CASSRHQTDF. DNA of the CDR3: TGTGCCAGCAGTCGACACCAGACAGATTTT.

The table lists this clone with a few counts. The genes are TRBV10-1 and TRBJ2-1, with D possibly being TRBD2 (7 bases). The CDR3 is made up of 17 amino acids. In germline, CDR1 is WNHNN, CDR2 SYGVQD (reference sequence). Trimming left V 3 bases short and J 1 base short, with 16 bases between. The DNA for the CDR3 is TGCGCCAGCAGTGATGTCGGGGGGAGGGGGTCCTACAATGAGCAGTTCTTC. It specifies CASSDVGGRGSYNEQFF.

This rearrangement joins TRBV6-2 or TRBV6-3 to TRBJ2-2; no reliable D call. V lost 0 bases and J 3 bases, leaving 11 bases between the germline ends. Germline CDR1 MNHEY, CDR2 SVGEGT. The CDR3 length is 16 residues. CDR3 sequence reads: CASSYSRAGDTGELFF. The CDR3 coding sequence is TGTGCCAGCAGTTACTCGAGAGCTGGAGACACCGGGGAGCTGTTTTTT.

The rearrangement links TRBV13 to TRBJ1-6; D gene unclear. CDR1 is PRHDT and CDR2 is FYEKMQ in the germline V gene (reference sequence). The CDR3 totals 14 residues. Trimming stripped 5 bases from V and 6 bases from J, with 11 bases between. The CDR3 reads CASSQGRGNSPLHF. The DNA for the CDR3 is TGTGCCAGCAGCCAAGGGAGAGGTAATTCACCCCTCCACTTT.

The chain carries TRBV25-1 and TRBJ1-4; D not certain. CDR3 length: 15 residues. Germline loops: CDR1 MGHDK, CDR2 SYGVNS. V lost 1 base, J lost 3 bases, and 9 bases lay in between. The CDR3 is CASSEFGSPNEKLFF. CDR3 DNA: TGTGCCAGCAGTGAATTCGGGAGTCCTAATGAAAAACTGTTTTTT.

This chain connects TRBV3-1 (or the pseudogene TRBV3-2) to TRBJ2-7; D call uncertain. V dropped 0 bases and J dropped 3 bases, with 9 bases sitting between them. Germline V gene lookup returns CDR1 LGHDT and CDR2 YNNKEL (reference sequence). This CDR3 contains 14 residues. This CDR3 is CASSQDFSLYEQYF. The DNA of the CDR3 is TGTGCCAGCAGCCAAGATTTTAGCCTCTACGAGCAGTACTTC.

The CDR3 region is CASSRHEQGNYGYTF. CDR3 in DNA: TGTGCCAGCAGCCGTCATGAACAGGGGAACTATGGCTACACCTTC. The V gene is TRBV7-8, the J gene TRBJ1-2, with 7 bases aligning to TRBD1. The CDR3 length is 15 residues. Germline V gene sequence: CDR1 SGHVS, CDR2 FQNEAQ. With 5 bases clipped from V and 2 bases from J, the junction kept 8 bases outside the gene matches.

The CDR3 coding sequence is TGTGCCAGCAGTACAAGAGAGGACACCGAGCAGTACTTC. This encodes CASSTREDTEQYF. The chain uses TRBV2 and TRBJ2-7, with a weak D call TRBD1 (5 bases). There are 13 residues in the CDR3. V was shortened by 5 bases and J by 6 bases, with 14 bases between the two germline ends. Germline V gene data show CDR1 as SNHLY and CDR2 as FYNNEI.

This clone is a singleton in its sample. A much bigger clone sits one base away, suggesting this may be a read error. V gene TRBV7-9 combines with J gene TRBJ2-1, with D possibly being TRBD2 (5 bases). Trimming left V 3 bases short and J 8 bases short, with 5 bases between. Germline V gene data show CDR1 as SEHNR and CDR2 as FQNEAQ (reference sequence). The CDR3 sequence is 11 residues long. The chain's CDR3 is CASSFGDEQFF. CDR3 coding DNA: TGTGCCAGCAGCTTCGGGGATGAGCAGTTCTTC.